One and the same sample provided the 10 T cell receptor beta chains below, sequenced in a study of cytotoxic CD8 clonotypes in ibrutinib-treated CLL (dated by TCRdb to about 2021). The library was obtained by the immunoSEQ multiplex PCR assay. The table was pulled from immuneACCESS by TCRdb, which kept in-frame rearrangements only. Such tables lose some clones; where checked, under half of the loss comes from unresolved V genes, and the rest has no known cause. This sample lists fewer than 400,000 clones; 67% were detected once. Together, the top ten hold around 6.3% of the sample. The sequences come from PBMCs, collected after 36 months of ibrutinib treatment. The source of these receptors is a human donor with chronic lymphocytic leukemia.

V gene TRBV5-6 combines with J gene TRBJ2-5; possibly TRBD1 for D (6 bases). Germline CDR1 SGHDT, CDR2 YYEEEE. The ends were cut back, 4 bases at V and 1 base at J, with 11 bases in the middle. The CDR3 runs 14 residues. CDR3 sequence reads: CASSIRQVQETQYF. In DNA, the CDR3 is TGTGCCAGCAGCATACGACAGGTCCAAGAGACCCAGTACTTC.

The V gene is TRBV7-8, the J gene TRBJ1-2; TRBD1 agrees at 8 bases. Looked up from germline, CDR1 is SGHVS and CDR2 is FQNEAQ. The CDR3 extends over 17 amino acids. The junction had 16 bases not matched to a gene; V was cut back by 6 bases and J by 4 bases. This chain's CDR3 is CASSLRTPGQVTYGYTF. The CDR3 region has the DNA TGTGCCAGCAGTCTGAGAACACCGGGACAGGTCACCTATGGCTACACCTTC.

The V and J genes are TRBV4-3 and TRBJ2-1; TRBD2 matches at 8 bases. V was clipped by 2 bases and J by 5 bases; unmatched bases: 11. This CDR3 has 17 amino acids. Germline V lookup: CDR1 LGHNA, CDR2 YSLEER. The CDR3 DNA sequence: TGCGCCAGCAGCCAACGTTCAGCGGGACTAGGCCACAATGAGCAGTTCTTC. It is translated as CASSQRSAGLGHNEQFF.

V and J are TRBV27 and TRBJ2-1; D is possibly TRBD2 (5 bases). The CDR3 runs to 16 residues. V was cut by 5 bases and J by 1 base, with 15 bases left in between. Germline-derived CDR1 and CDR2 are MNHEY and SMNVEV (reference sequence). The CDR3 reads CASSAHWRVSYNEQFF. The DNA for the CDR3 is TGTGCCAGCAGTGCCCACTGGCGGGTTTCCTACAATGAGCAGTTCTTC.

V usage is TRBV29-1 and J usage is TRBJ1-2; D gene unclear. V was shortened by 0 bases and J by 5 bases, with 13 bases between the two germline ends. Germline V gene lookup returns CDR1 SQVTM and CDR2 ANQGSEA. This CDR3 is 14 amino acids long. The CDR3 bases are TGCAGCGTTGAAGATCCCCCCAGCTTATATGGCTACACCTTC. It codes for CSVEDPPSLYGYTF.

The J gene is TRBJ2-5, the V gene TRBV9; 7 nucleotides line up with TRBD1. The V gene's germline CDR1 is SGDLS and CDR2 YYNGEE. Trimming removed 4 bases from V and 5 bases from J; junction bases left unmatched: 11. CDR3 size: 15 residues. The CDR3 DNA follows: TGTGCCAGCAGCCCTCAGACAGGGTCGGACGAGACCCAGTACTTC. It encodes CASSPQTGSDETQYF.

DNA for the CDR3: TGTGCCAGCAGCGATTCCGGTGGATTACGGCCCCAGCATTTT. It codes for CASSDSGGLRPQHF. The chain uses TRBV9 and TRBJ1-5; D not resolved. This CDR3 has 14 residues. The germline gives CDR1 SGDLS, CDR2 YYNGEE. Trimming took off 3 bases at V and 9 bases at J, with 16 bases between the two ends.

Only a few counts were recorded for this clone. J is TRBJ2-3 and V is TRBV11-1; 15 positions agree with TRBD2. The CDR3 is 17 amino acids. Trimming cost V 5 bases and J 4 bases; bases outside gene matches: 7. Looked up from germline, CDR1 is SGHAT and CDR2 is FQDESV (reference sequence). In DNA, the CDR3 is TGTGCCAGCAGCCCGCGGACTAGCGGGAGGGTTGCAGATACGCAGTATTTT. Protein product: CASSPRTSGRVADTQYF.

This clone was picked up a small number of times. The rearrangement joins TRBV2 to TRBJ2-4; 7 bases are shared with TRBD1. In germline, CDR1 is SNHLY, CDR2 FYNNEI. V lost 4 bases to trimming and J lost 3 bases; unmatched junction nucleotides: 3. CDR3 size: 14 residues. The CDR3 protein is CASSGRDSKNIQYF. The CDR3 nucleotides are TGTGCCAGCAGTGGTAGGGACAGCAAAAACATTCAGTACTTC. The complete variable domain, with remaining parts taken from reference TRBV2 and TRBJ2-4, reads EPEVTQTPSHQVTQMGQEVILRCVPISNHLYFYWYRQILGQKVEFLVSFYNNEISEKSEIFDDQFSVERPDGSNFTLKIRSTKLEDSAMYFCASSGRDSKNIQYFGAGTRLSVL.

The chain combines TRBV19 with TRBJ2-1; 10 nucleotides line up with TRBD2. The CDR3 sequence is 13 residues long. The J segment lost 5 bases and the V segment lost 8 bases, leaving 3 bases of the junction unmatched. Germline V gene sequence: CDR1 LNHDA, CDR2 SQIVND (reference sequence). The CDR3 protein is CASQGLADNEQFF. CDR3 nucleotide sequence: TGTGCCAGTCAAGGACTAGCGGACAATGAGCAGTTCTTC.